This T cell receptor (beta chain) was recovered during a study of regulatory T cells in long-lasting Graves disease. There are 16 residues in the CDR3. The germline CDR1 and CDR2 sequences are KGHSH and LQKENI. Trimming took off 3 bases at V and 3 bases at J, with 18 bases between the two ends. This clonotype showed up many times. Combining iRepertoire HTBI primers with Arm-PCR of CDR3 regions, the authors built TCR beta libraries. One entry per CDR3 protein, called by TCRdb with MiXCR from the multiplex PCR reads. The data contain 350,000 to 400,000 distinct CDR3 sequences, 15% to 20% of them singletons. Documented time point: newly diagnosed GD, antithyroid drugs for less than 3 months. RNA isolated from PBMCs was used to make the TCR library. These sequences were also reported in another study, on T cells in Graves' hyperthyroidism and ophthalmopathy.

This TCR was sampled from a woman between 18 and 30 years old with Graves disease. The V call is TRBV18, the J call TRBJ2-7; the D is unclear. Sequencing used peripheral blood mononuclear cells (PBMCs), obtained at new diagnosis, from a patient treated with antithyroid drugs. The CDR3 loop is CASSPPSAWGNYEQYF. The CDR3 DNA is TGTGCCAGCTCACCCCCGAGTGCTTGGGGAAACTACGAGCAGTACTTC.